This is a list of T cell receptor beta chains from one sample in a study of identical twins. One entry per CDR3 protein, called by TCRdb with MiXCR from the 5' RACE reads. The repertoire holds 690,000 or so distinct CDR3 sequences, with around 6% as singletons. Input material: naive T cells sorted from blood. These receptors were obtained from a man aged 18 to 29 in good health. Each CDR3 is given with its conserved first and last residue. The order of the fields is V gene, CDR3 protein.

>TRBV4-2
CASSQDPWGPQTGELFF
>TRBV6-2/TRBV6-3
CASSYRILAGPLQETQYF
>TRBV29-1
CSAEGLAFFNEQFF
>TRBV12-3/TRBV12-4
CASRSQGGETQYF
>TRBV12-3/TRBV12-4
CASSFGTGGITEAFF
>TRBV2
CASSPGLVSYEQYF
>TRBV20-1
CSASTGAYEQYF
>TRBV20-1
CSGQAAFRDYGYTF
>TRBV12-3/TRBV12-4
CASDTGGGGNTIYF
>TRBV7-9
CASSLDRAVVPPDTQYF
>TRBV12-3/TRBV12-4
CASRGVDEQFF
>TRBV7-2
CASSFAGQGAGEKLFF
>TRBV25-1
CASSEVGSYNEQFF
>TRBV10-3
CAISADRGTEAFF
>TRBV18
CASSPPGGETQYF
>TRBV27
CASSFSGRKVQETQYF
>TRBV11-2
CASSLGTHSGANVLTF
>TRBV4-3
CASSGTGGTYNEQFF
>TRBV15
CATGGQPNTGELFF
>TRBV7-2
CASSPQRSGANVLTF